The 30 T cell receptor beta chains in this list originate from one sample, sequenced in a study of OX40 agonist ivuxolimab in advanced cancers. Profiling relied on immunoSEQ multiplex PCR, and the TCRdb table lists in-frame clones only, not all of them. This table holds about 60,000 clones, around four fifths found once. The input for sequencing was CD4+ or CD8+ T cells sorted from blood, taken in a trial of the OX40 agonist ivuxolimab. The source of these receptors is an adult with an advanced solid tumor such as melanoma, head and neck, liver or kidney cancer.

This clone is a singleton in its sample. The V call is TRBV4-1, the J call TRBJ2-7; D unclear. The V and J ends lost 1 base and 0 bases respectively, with 13 bases between them. The CDR3 loop spans 16 amino acids. Germline values: CDR1 MGHRA, CDR2 YSYEKL. The CDR3 here is CASSQADLFSSYEQYF. The CDR3 bases are TGCGCCAGCAGCCAAGCAGACCTTTTCAGCTCCTACGAGCAGTACTTC.

V gene TRBV5-1 combines with J gene TRBJ2-2, with unresolved D. CDR3 length: 18 residues. CDR1 is SGHRS and CDR2 is YFSETQ in the germline V gene. V was cut by 3 bases and J by 1 base, with 19 bases left in between. The CDR3 DNA reads as TGCGCCAGCAGCTCGCCAAGTAAAGGTGTGGGGAACACCGGGGAGCTGTTTTTT. Its protein product is CASSSPSKGVGNTGELFF. The full variable domain, completed using reference TRBV5-1 and TRBJ2-2, is KAGVTQTPRYLIKTRGQQVTLSCSPISGHRSVSWYQQTPGQGLQFLFEYFSETQRNKGNFPGRFSGRQFSNSRSEMNVSTLELGDSALYLCASSSPSKGVGNTGELFFGEGSRLTVL.

A note on this clone: Other DNA sequences in the sample encode the same CDR3. J is TRBJ2-7 and V is TRBV6-5, with 9 bases fitting TRBD1. Germline V gene data show CDR1 as MNHEY and CDR2 as SVGAGI. The CDR3 has 15 amino acids. V lost 0 bases to trimming and J lost 4 bases; unmatched junction nucleotides: 4. CDR3 DNA: TGTGCCAGCAGTTACTCACCGGGACAGGGTTACGAGCAGTACTTC. As protein: CASSYSPGQGYEQYF.

In its sample, this clone was seen once. The J gene is TRBJ2-5, the V gene TRBV14; D not certain. This CDR3 has 11 residues. From germline, CDR1 is SGHDN and CDR2 FVKESK. The germline V and J ends were trimmed by 0 bases and 4 bases, with 0 bases remaining between them. Written as DNA, the CDR3 is TGTGCCAGCAGCCAAGAAGAGACCCAGTACTTC. Protein product: CASSQEETQYF.

Comments on this clone: Additional DNA sequences in this sample encode the identical CDR3. The V gene is TRBV30, the J gene TRBJ2-7, with no clear D. CDR1 is GTSNPN and CDR2 is SVGIG in the germline V gene (reference sequence). The CDR3 is 14 amino acids. V lost 0 bases to trimming and J lost 2 bases, with 11 bases between them. The CDR3 region has the DNA TGTGCCTGGAGTGTAGGGTCAGGTCCCTACGAGCAGTACTTC. Its protein is CAWSVGSGPYEQYF.

The V and J genes are TRBV5-3 and TRBJ2-7; possibly TRBD1 for D (6 bases). TRBV5-3 is recorded as an ORF, its role being uncertain. This CDR3 spans 14 amino acids. Trimming removed 4 bases from V and 3 bases from J, with 14 bases in between. In DNA form, the CDR3 reads TGTGCCAGAAGCGGCGGACAGAAATTCTACGAGCAGTACTTC. Its translation is CARSGGQKFYEQYF.

This chain joins TRBV10-3 and TRBJ2-5; maybe TRBD2 (6 bases). Germline V lookup: CDR1 ENHRY, CDR2 SYGVKD. The V end lost 11 bases, the J end lost 4 bases, and 11 bases lay between the germline ends. The CDR3 extends over 11 amino acids. CDR3 protein: CAHGGGETQYF. For the CDR3, the DNA is TGTGCCCACGGGGGAGGAGAGACCCAGTACTTC.

The chain recombines TRBV7-2 with TRBJ2-2; D is possibly TRBD2 (6 bases). This CDR3 has 17 residues. Trimming stripped 8 bases from V and 1 base from J, with 20 bases between. Per the germline V gene, CDR1 is SGHTA and CDR2 is FQGNSA. CDR3 amino acids: CASLQRGGAENTGELFF. CDR3 DNA sequence: TGTGCCAGCCTCCAAAGAGGAGGGGCAGAGAACACCGGGGAGCTGTTTTTT.

The chain joins TRBV18 to TRBJ2-5; 8 bases fit TRBD1. The V gene end was trimmed by 4 bases and the J gene end by 5 bases; junction bases not matched to a gene: 18. Germline values: CDR1 KGHSH, CDR2 LQKENI. The CDR3 covers 18 residues. The CDR3, as DNA: TGTGCCAGCTCACTCCCGACCCGGGACAGGATTCTGGTGGAGACCCAGTACTTC. It specifies CASSLPTRDRILVETQYF. The full variable domain, its missing parts supplied by reference TRBV18 and TRBJ2-5, is NAGVMQNPRHLVRRRGQEARLRCSPMKGHSHVYWYRQLPEEGLKFMVYLQKENIIDESGMPKERFSAEFPKEGPSILRIQQVVRGDSAAYFCASSLPTRDRILVETQYFGPGTRLLVL.

The sample holds one count of this clone. The chain employs TRBV27 and TRBJ2-7; 7 bases agree with TRBD1. This CDR3 region has 13 residues. V lost 4 bases and J lost 3; bases outside the gene matches: 3. Germline CDR1 MNHEY, CDR2 SMNVEV (reference sequence). CDR3 sequence reads: CASSSTGVYEQYF. The DNA of the CDR3 is TGTGCCAGCAGTTCTACAGGGGTCTACGAGCAGTACTTC.

The V gene is TRBV6-1, the J gene TRBJ2-5; perhaps D is TRBD1 or TRBD2 (6 bases each). The length of the CDR3 is 14 residues. V shed 8 bases and J shed 5 bases, with 18 bases lying between them. CDR1 MNHNS and CDR2 SASEGT come from the germline V gene. The CDR3 nucleotides are TGTGCCAGCCGGACCCACATAGGGGGGGAGACCCAGTACTTC. Its protein product is CASRTHIGGETQYF.

The rearrangement joins TRBV7-9 to TRBJ2-5, with D unresolved. CDR1 and CDR2 (germline): SEHNR, FQNEAQ (reference sequence). There are 12 residues in the CDR3. The V end lost 3 bases, the J end lost 5 bases, and 7 bases lay between the germline ends. The CDR3 DNA reads TGTGCCAGCAGCTTTGCCGGTGAGACCCAGTACTTC. Translation: CASSFAGETQYF.

This rearrangement joins TRBV9 to TRBJ1-1; a weak D match, TRBD1 (6 bases). The length of the CDR3 is 14 residues. Germline V gene lookup returns CDR1 SGDLS and CDR2 YYNGEE. The V end lost 0 bases, the J end lost 4 bases, and 10 bases lay between the germline ends. Here the CDR3 DNA reads TGTGCCAGCAGCGTAGTGGGGGGGCCCACTGAAGCTTTCTTT. This gives the protein CASSVVGGPTEAFF. Full variable domain (rest looked up from reference TRBV9 and TRBJ1-1): DSGVTQTPKHLITATGQRVTLRCSPRSGDLSVYWYQQSLDQGLQFLIQYYNGEERAKGNILERFSAQQFPDLHSELNLSSLELGDSALYFCASSVVGGPTEAFFGQGTRLTVV.

The chain's CDR3 is CASSQTSSTDTQYF. The CDR3 nucleotides are TGTGCCAGCAGCCAGACTAGCTCCACAGATACGCAGTATTTT. This chain uses TRBV7-3 with TRBJ2-3; 7 bases fit TRBD2. This CDR3 is 14 amino acids long. The V segment lost 5 bases and the J segment 2 bases; nucleotides outside the gene matches: 4. The germline CDR1 and CDR2 sequences are SGHTA and FQGTGA. The full variable domain, completed using reference TRBV7-3 and TRBJ2-3, is GAGVSQTPSNKVTEKGKYVELRCDPISGHTALYWYRQSLGQGPEFLIYFQGTGAADDSGLPNDRFFAVRPEGSVSTLKIQRTERGDSAVYLCASSQTSSTDTQYFGPGTRLTVL.

In this sample, this clone turned up once. The chain uses TRBV5-1 and TRBJ2-5; D unresolved. The J call is doubtful: the DNA matches TRBJ2-7 better. CDR3 size: 14 residues. The germline V gene encodes CDR1 SGHRS and CDR2 YFSETQ. CDR3 protein: CASSLSRSSYEQYF. As DNA, the CDR3 is TGCGCCAGCAGCTTGTCTAGAAGTAGCTACGAGCAGTACTTC.

The chain couples TRBV7-6 to TRBJ2-3; D ambiguous. Per germline, CDR1 SGHVS and CDR2 FNYEAQ. CDR3 length equals 16 residues. Trimming shortened V by 4 bases and J by 2 bases, and 16 bases separated the two germline ends. DNA of the CDR3: TGTGCCAGCAGCTCTCATCCAGCTAGAATCACAGATACGCAGTATTTT. Its protein is CASSSHPARITDTQYF.

This clone came up a few times. The chain combines TRBV9 with TRBJ2-7, with 7 bases identical to TRBD1. V shed 4 bases, J shed 3 bases, and the junction held 7 bases outside the gene matches. Germline CDR1 SGDLS, CDR2 YYNGEE. The CDR3 length is 14 residues. CDR3 amino acids: CASSLRDRDYEQYF. The DNA of the CDR3 is TGTGCCAGCAGCCTCCGGGACAGAGACTACGAGCAGTACTTC.

V gene TRBV27 combines with J gene TRBJ1-5, with 8 nucleotides matching TRBD1. The CDR3 spans 15 residues. V shed 6 bases and J 0 bases; nucleotides not matched to a gene: 4. The germline V gene has CDR1 MNHEY and CDR2 SMNVEV (reference sequence). CDR3 in amino acids: CASRQGAHSNQPQHF. The DNA for the CDR3 is TGTGCCAGCAGGCAGGGGGCCCATAGCAATCAGCCCCAGCATTTT.

J is TRBJ2-2 and V is TRBV29-1, with a tentative D call TRBD1 (6 bases). The CDR3 is made up of 13 amino acids. Germline V gives CDR1 SQVTM, CDR2 ANQGSEA. With 4 bases removed from V and 6 bases from J, the gap between germline ends came to 12 bases. The CDR3 DNA reads as TGCAGCGTTGGGGCAGGGGTGGCCGGGGAGCTGTTTTTT. This codes for CSVGAGVAGELFF.

This clone was seen only once. This chain links TRBV7-2 with TRBJ2-3; 8 bases match TRBD2. The CDR3 is 15 residues long. Trimming removed 5 bases from V and 4 bases from J; junction bases left unmatched: 8. The germline CDR1 and CDR2 sequences are SGHTA and FQGNSA. CDR3 bases: TGTGCCAGCAGCCTGGGGGCGGGGGGCCCAGATACGCAGTATTTT. The encoded protein is CASSLGAGGPDTQYF.

The V and J genes are TRBV19 and TRBJ2-5; 10 bases line up with TRBD1. Per the germline V gene, CDR1 is LNHDA and CDR2 is SQIVND (reference sequence). The junction had 4 bases not matched to a gene; V was cut back by 10 bases and J by 5 bases. The CDR3 covers 12 residues. CDR3 loop: CATGTGDETQYF. In nucleotides, the CDR3 is TGTGCCACCGGGACAGGGGACGAGACCCAGTACTTC.

CDR3 DNA: TGTGCCAGCAGCTTAGTGCTAGGGTGGAGTGAAAAACTGTTTTTT. As protein: CASSLVLGWSEKLFF. This chain links TRBV7-2 with TRBJ1-4; D is uncertain. V was cut by 1 base and J by 7 bases, with 13 bases left in between. The CDR3 has 15 amino acids. Germline V lookup: CDR1 SGHTA, CDR2 FQGNSA. Drawing the rest from reference TRBV7-2 and TRBJ1-4, the complete variable domain is GAGVSQSPSNKVTEKGKDVELRCDPISGHTALYWYRQSLGQGLEFLIYFQGNSAPDKSGLPSDRFSAERTGGSVSTLTIQRTQQEDSAVYLCASSLVLGWSEKLFFGSGTQLSVL.

This chain joins TRBV20-1 and TRBJ2-1; D call uncertain. The CDR3 has 11 residues. CDR1 DFQATT and CDR2 SNEGSKA come from the germline V gene (reference sequence). V was pared by 6 bases and J by 5 bases, with 8 bases between. The CDR3 DNA sequence: TGCAGTGCCAAACCCAACAATGAGCAGTTCTTC. Translation gives CSAKPNNEQFF.

This chain joins TRBV2 and TRBJ1-5, with 9 bases aligning to TRBD1. The germline gives CDR1 SNHLY, CDR2 FYNNEI. Trimming removed 3 bases from V and 0 bases from J; junction bases left unmatched: 15. This CDR3 has 20 residues. DNA for the CDR3: TGTGCCAGCAGTGACCCGGGACAGGGCGGAGGGATATATAGCAATCAGCCCCAGCATTTT. Amino acid sequence: CASSDPGQGGGIYSNQPQHF.

V and J are TRBV19 and TRBJ2-1, with TRBD1 matching over 12 bases. This CDR3 comprises 17 residues. Germline V gene sequence: CDR1 LNHDA, CDR2 SQIVND (reference sequence). J lost 0 bases, V lost 10 bases, and 10 bases had no gene match. The CDR3 DNA is TGTGCCACCGGGACAGGGGGCACTGGGGGCTCCTACAATGAGCAGTTCTTC. It codes for CATGTGGTGGSYNEQFF.

The J gene is TRBJ1-2, the V gene TRBV7-3, with unresolved D. Germline V lookup: CDR1 SGHTA, CDR2 FQGTGA. This CDR3 comprises 13 residues. Trimming cost V 2 bases and J 6 bases, with 10 bases left between them. The CDR3, as DNA: TGTGCCAGCAGCTTAGGCGGTATAGATGGCTACACCTTC. It specifies CASSLGGIDGYTF.

This clone was seen a few times. V is TRBV5-4 and J is TRBJ2-5; perhaps TRBD1 as D (5 bases). V gave up 4 bases and J gave up 2 bases, with 12 bases separating them. The germline CDR1 and CDR2 sequences are SGHNT and YYREEE (reference sequence). The CDR3 has 14 residues. The CDR3 reads CASSPPAGQETQYF. CDR3 nucleotide sequence: TGTGCCAGCAGCCCCCCCGCAGGGCAAGAGACCCAGTACTTC.

The chain is built from TRBV19 and TRBJ2-3, with TRBD2 matching over 10 bases. CDR1 LNHDA and CDR2 SQIVND come from the germline V gene (reference sequence). V was pared by 6 bases and J by 5 bases, with 8 bases of the junction left unmatched. The CDR3 is 15 residues long. DNA of the CDR3: TGTGCCAGTAGATTGAGCGGGAGGGCCGGAGATACGCAGTATTTT. Its protein product is CASRLSGRAGDTQYF.

The rearrangement links TRBV11-2 to TRBJ1-1; possibly TRBD1 for D (6 bases). Germline V lookup: CDR1 SGHAT, CDR2 FQNNGV. V gave up 6 bases and J gave up 1 base, with 15 bases separating them. The CDR3 consists of 15 residues. The DNA of the CDR3 is TGTGCCAGCAGTCTCTCCAGGGGACAGAACACTGAAGCTTTCTTT. Translating gives CASSLSRGQNTEAFF.

This clone was seen a few times. The chain employs TRBV5-1 and TRBJ2-7, with 8 bases aligning to TRBD2. J lost 1 base, V lost 5 bases, and 14 bases had no gene match. This CDR3 contains 17 residues. CDR1 and CDR2 (germline): SGHRS, YFSETQ. The CDR3 sequence is CASRPRGAGVGSYEQYF. Here the CDR3 DNA reads TGCGCCAGCAGACCCCGTGGAGCGGGAGTCGGATCCTACGAGCAGTACTTC. Full variable domain (missing parts from reference TRBV5-1 and TRBJ2-7): KAGVTQTPRYLIKTRGQQVTLSCSPISGHRSVSWYQQTPGQGLQFLFEYFSETQRNKGNFPGRFSGRQFSNSRSEMNVSTLELGDSALYLCASRPRGAGVGSYEQYFGPGTRLTVT.